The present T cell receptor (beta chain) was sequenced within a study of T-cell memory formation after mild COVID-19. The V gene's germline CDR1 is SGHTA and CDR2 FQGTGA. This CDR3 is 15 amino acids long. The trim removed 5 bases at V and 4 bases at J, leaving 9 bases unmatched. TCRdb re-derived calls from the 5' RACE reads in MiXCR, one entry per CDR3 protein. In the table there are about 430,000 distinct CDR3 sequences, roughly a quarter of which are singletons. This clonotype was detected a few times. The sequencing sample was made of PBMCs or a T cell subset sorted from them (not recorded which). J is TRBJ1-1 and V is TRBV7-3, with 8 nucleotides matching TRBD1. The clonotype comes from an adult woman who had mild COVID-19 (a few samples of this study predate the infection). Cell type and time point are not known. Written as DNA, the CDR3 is TGTGCCAGCAGCCCGCAGGGACAGGTTTTCACTGAAGCTTTCTTT. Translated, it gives CASSPQGQVFTEAFF.